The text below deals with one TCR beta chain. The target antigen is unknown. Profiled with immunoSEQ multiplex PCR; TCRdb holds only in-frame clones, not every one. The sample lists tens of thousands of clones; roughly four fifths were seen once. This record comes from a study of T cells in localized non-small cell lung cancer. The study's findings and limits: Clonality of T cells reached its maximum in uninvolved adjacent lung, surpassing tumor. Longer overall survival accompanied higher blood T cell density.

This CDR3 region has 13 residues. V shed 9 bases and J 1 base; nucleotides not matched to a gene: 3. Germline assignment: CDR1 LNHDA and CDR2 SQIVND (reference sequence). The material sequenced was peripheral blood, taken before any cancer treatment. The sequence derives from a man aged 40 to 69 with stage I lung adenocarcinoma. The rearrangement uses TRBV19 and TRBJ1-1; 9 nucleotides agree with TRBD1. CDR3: CASGTGRNTEAFF. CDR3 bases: TGTGCCAGCGGGACAGGGCGGAACACTGAAGCTTTCTTT.